This T cell receptor beta chain comes out of a study of blood T cell repertoires in COVID-19. About the research overall: COVID-19 samples, acute and convalescent, were from the United States, Italy and Spain. PBMCs, B-cell-depleted T cells, or T cells were the source of the cDNA or gDNA that made up the material.

This CDR3 region has 15 residues. Germline V CDR1 and CDR2: SGHRS, YFSETQ. Trimming removed 0 bases from V and 5 bases from J; junction bases left unmatched: 4. Original handling: Amplification with reference gene primers provided the estimates of nucleated cell counts. Assay: immunoSEQ multiplex PCR; the TCRdb copy retains only in-frame clones and omits some. V and J calls and clone size are copied from that table; D and trimming were computed from the DNA. Seen here are hundreds of thousands of clones, around 88% observed once, and the top ten hold more than 8%. This rearrangement joins TRBV5-1 to TRBJ1-1, with 10 nucleotides matching TRBD1. The sequenced sample was peripheral blood. The sequence was obtained from a woman in her forties or fifties with acute or convalescent COVID-19. The DNA of the CDR3 is TGCGCCAGCAGCTTGGGACAGGGGGCGCGTACTGAAGCTTTCTTT. Residues: CASSLGQGARTEAFF. Supplemented by reference TRBV5-1 and TRBJ1-1, the full variable domain reads KAGVTQTPRYLIKTRGQQVTLSCSPISGHRSVSWYQQTPGQGLQFLFEYFSETQRNKGNFPGRFSGRQFSNSRSEMNVSTLELGDSALYLCASSLGQGARTEAFFGQGTRLTVV.